Sequencing of this TCR beta chain was carried out in a study of cytomegalovirus exposure and HLA in healthy donors. Whole-study findings and limits: The dataset shows that most TCR sequences were rare, while some public TCRs occurred in many donors. It was reported that TCR beta sequences correctly inferred the HLA-A and HLA-B alleles for most subjects.

Looked up from germline, CDR1 is MNHEY and CDR2 is SMNVEV (reference sequence). The CDR3 totals 16 residues. V gave up 6 bases and J gave up 0 bases; unmatched junction bases: 11. As regards this clone: The antigen is unknown.

Both 60 Vbeta primers and 13 Jbeta primers went into the PCR. TCRdb's table, derived via immunoSEQ multiplex PCR, lists solely in-frame clones and lacks some. In the table there are about 140,000 clones, around 75% of which are singletons. What was sequenced was PBMCs. The chain combines TRBV27 with TRBJ2-7; 7 positions agree with TRBD1. The source is a female donor in good health and CMV-seronegative. CDR3: CASSKPRQGSSYEQYF. Here the CDR3 DNA reads TGTGCCAGCAGCAAACCCCGACAGGGCTCCTCCTACGAGCAGTACTTC.